This TCR beta chain was identified during a study of cytomegalovirus exposure and HLA in healthy donors. The PCR ran on 60 Vbeta and 13 Jbeta primers. Per the authors' pipeline: There were around 80 million unique TCR beta chains by a later count, and about 11 million of them were shared. The repertoire was sequenced with immunoSEQ multiplex PCR; TCRdb's copy has only in-frame clones and lacks some. Clonal size and the V and J genes are those of that table, whereas D and trimming came from the DNA. The sample lists about 130,000 clones, 75% to 85% occurring once. Material: PBMCs. This TCR came from a male donor in good health and CMV-seronegative.

CDR3 amino acids: CASSQADPGQLEAFF. The CDR3 DNA reads TGCGCCAGCAGCCAGGCGGATCCGGGACAACTGGAAGCTTTCTTT. This chain uses TRBV4-1 with TRBJ1-1, with D possibly being TRBD1 (6 bases). The CDR3 length is 15 residues. Germline values: CDR1 MGHRA, CDR2 YSYEKL. With 3 bases removed from V and 8 bases from J, the gap between germline ends came to 19 bases.